The rows below give T cell receptor beta chains drawn from one sample of a study of blood T cell repertoires in COVID-19. Assay: immunoSEQ multiplex PCR; the TCRdb copy retains only in-frame clones and omits some. The sample has 200,000 to 300,000 clones, around 88% seen once. Sequencing was carried out using PBMCs or T cells enriched from blood (not recorded which). The origin of the receptors is a middle-aged woman with acute COVID-19. Both conserved end residues are part of each CDR3. A D gene is named only where the DNA matches it firmly. Some rows have no size entry. The others give once, few or many, or a class for an expanded clone.

CDR3 | DNA | J | size | D | V
CASSLALSGGNTEAFF | TGCGCCAGCAGCTTGGCGCTTTCAGGGGGCAACACTGAAGCTTTCTTT | TRBJ1-1 | NA | TRBD1 | TRBV5-1
CASSSRQGYNTEAFF | TGTGCCAGCAGCTCCCGCCAGGGATATAACACTGAAGCTTTCTTT | TRBJ1-1 | NA | NA | TRBV5-6
CASTQVSGEKLFF | TGTGCCAGTACCCAGGTCAGCGGTGAAAAACTGTTTTTT | TRBJ1-4 | few | NA | TRBV19
CAWSGLGQPYEQYF | TGTGCCTGGAGTGGATTGGGACAACCCTACGAGCAGTACTTC | TRBJ2-7 | NA | NA | TRBV30
CASSLGEYQETQYF | TGTGCCAGCAGCTTAGGGGAGTACCAAGAGACCCAGTACTTC | TRBJ2-5 | NA | NA | TRBV7-9
CASSLASGSFTGELFF | TGTGCCAGCAGCTTAGCTAGCGGGAGTTTCACCGGGGAGCTGTTTTTT | TRBJ2-2 | NA | TRBD2 | TRBV7-6
CASSVGSGDSPLHF | TGTGCCAGCAGCGTAGGCAGCGGGGATTCACCCCTCCACTTT | TRBJ1-6 | NA | NA | TRBV9
CASSQAGGTEAFF | TGTGCCAGCAGTCAAGCGGGAGGGACTGAAGCTTTCTTT | TRBJ1-1 | few | NA | TRBV9
CASRLTGGTGELFF | TGTGCCAGTAGGCTGACAGGGGGCACCGGGGAGCTGTTTTTT | TRBJ2-2 | NA | TRBD1 | TRBV19
CASSLTGGQPQHF | TGTGCCAGCAGCTTGACGGGAGGTCAGCCCCAGCATTTT | TRBJ1-5 | NA | NA | TRBV7-2
CASSFGGSYNEQFF | TGCGCCAGCAGCTTTGGGGGGTCCTACAATGAGCAGTTCTTC | TRBJ2-1 | NA | NA | TRBV5-1
CASSPPQTDSYGYTF | TGTGCCAGCAGCCCCCCCCAGACAGATTCCTATGGCTACACCTTC | TRBJ1-2 | once | NA | TRBV11-3
CASSPGSASGNTIYF | TGTGCCAGCAGTCCAGGGTCGGCTTCTGGAAACACCATATATTTT | TRBJ1-3 | NA | NA | TRBV5-4
CASSSIRDRGTEAFF | TGTGCCAGCAGCAGCATCCGGGACAGGGGCACTGAAGCTTTCTTT | TRBJ1-1 | once | NA | TRBV21-1
CATSDPGNSNQPQHF | TGTGCCACCAGTGATCCGGGGAATAGCAATCAGCCCCAGCATTTT | TRBJ1-5 | NA | NA | TRBV24-1
CASSQRTSGRIGADTQYF | TGTGCCAGCAGCCAGCGGACTAGCGGGAGGATTGGGGCTGATACGCAGTATTTT | TRBJ2-3 | NA | TRBD2 | TRBV7-2
CASRSSGLANEKLFF | TGTGCCAGTAGAAGTAGCGGGTTGGCTAATGAAAAACTGTTTTTT | TRBJ1-4 | NA | NA | TRBV19
CASSYTPGSGGYTF | TGTGCCAGCAGTTATACGCCGGGATCGGGCGGCTACACCTTC | TRBJ1-2 | NA | NA | TRBV6-5
CSVLYREAFF | TGCAGCGTCCTGTACAGGGAGGCTTTCTTT | TRBJ1-1 | NA | NA | TRBV29-1
CASSLVGNSRNTGELFF | TGTGCCAGCAGCTTAGTCGGAAATAGCCGAAACACCGGGGAGCTGTTTTTT | TRBJ2-2 | NA | NA | TRBV7-8
CASSPDSDNSPLHF | TGTGCCAGCTCACCGGACAGCGATAATTCACCCCTCCACTTT | TRBJ1-6 | once | NA | TRBV18
CASSPSGPNEQFF | TGTGCCAGCAGTCCGAGCGGGCCAAATGAGCAGTTCTTC | TRBJ2-1 | NA | NA | TRBV27
CASSYSRIGGELFF | TGTGCCAGCAGTTACTCGAGGATTGGCGGGGAGCTGTTTTTT | TRBJ2-2 | NA | NA | TRBV6-6
CASSLARGSGYTF | TGTGCCAGCAGTTTAGCTAGGGGAAGCGGCTACACCTTC | TRBJ1-2 | NA | NA | TRBV12-3/TRBV12-4
CASSLGRGGTGELFF | TGTGCCAGCAGCTTAGGGAGGGGCGGCACCGGGGAGCTGTTTTTT | TRBJ2-2 | NA | NA | TRBV11-2
CASSRELAGPRGELFF | TGTGCCAGCAGCCGAGAACTAGCGGGACCGCGCGGGGAGCTGTTTTTT | TRBJ2-2 | NA | TRBD2 | TRBV6-2/TRBV6-3
CASSREGQAEAFF | TGCGCCAGCAGCCGCGAGGGACAGGCTGAAGCTTTCTTT | TRBJ1-1 | NA | TRBD1 | TRBV5-1
CASSLGASGGSTDTQYF | TGCGCCAGCAGCCTTGGGGCTAGCGGGGGGTCCACAGATACGCAGTATTTT | TRBJ2-3 | NA | TRBD2 | TRBV5-1